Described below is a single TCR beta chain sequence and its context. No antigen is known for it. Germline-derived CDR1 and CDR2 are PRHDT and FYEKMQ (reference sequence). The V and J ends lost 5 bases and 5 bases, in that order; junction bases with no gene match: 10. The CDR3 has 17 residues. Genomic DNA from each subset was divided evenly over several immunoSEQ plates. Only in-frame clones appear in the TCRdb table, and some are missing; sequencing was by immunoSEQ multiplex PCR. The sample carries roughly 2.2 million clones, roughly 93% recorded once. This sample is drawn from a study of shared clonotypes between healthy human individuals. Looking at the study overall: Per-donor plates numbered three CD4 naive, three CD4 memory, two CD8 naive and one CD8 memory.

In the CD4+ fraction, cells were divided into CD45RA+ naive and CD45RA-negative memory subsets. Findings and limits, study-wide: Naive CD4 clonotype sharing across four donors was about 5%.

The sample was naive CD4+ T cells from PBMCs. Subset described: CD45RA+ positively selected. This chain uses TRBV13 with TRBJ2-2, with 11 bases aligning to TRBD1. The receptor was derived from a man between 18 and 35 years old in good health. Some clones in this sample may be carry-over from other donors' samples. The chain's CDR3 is CASSLDRDRGFTGELFF. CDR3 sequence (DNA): TGTGCCAGCAGCCTCGACCGGGACAGGGGGTTTACCGGGGAGCTGTTTTTT.